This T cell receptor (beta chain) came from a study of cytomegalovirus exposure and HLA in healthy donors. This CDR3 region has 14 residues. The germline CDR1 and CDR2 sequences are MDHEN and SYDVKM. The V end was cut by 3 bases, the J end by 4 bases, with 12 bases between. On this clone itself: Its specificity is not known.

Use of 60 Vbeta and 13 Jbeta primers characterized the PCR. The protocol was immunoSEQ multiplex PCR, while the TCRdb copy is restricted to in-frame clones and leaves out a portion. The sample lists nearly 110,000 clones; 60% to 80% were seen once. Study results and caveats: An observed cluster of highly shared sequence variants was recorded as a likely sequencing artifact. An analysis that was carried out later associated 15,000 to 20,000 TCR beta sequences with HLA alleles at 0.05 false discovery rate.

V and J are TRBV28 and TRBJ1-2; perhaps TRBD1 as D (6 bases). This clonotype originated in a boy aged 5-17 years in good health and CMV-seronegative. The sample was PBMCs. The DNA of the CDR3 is TGTGCCAGCAGTTTCACGCAGGGGCCCTATGGCTACACCTTC. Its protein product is CASSFTQGPYGYTF.